This TCR beta chain was captured by sequencing in a study of cytomegalovirus exposure and HLA in healthy donors. The germline V gene has CDR1 SQVTM and CDR2 ANQGSEA. V trimming: 6 bases; J trimming: 6 bases; junction bases outside the gene matches: 13. There are 15 residues in the CDR3. General study findings and limits: It was reported in a later analysis that an Asian-associated ancestry cluster showed fewer N-insertions than the approximately 690-donor mean.

PCR employed 60 Vbeta and 13 Jbeta primers. TCRdb keeps only in-frame clones here, not all; method: immunoSEQ multiplex PCR. Found here are roughly 240,000 clones, around 80% of them singletons; the top ten hold less than 0.6%. About this clone: Its antigen is as yet unknown.

Material for sequencing was PBMCs. The chain recombines TRBV29-1 with TRBJ2-3; TRBD2 agrees at 9 bases. The TCR sequence derives from a boy younger than 18 in good health and CMV-seronegative. The CDR3 is CSVAPVAGEGDTQYF. The CDR3 DNA is TGCAGCGTGGCTCCAGTAGCGGGAGAAGGGGATACGCAGTATTTT.